The TCR beta chain under discussion was sequenced for a study of CD8+ T cells in alopecia areata. The CDR3 has 16 residues. V gave up 2 bases and J gave up 10 bases, with 18 bases separating them. CDR1 and CDR2 from the germline V gene are MGHDK and SYGVNS. cDNA serving as the sequencing template came from extracted, reverse transcribed RNA. Assay: immunoSEQ multiplex PCR; the TCRdb copy retains only in-frame clones and omits some. The data hold 170,000 or so clones, with under 70% observed a single time. Treatment here: oral pan-JAK inhibitor, 5-10 mg twice daily. This sequence originates from a human donor with alopecia areata. Sequencing was performed on CD4+ T cells sorted from blood, taken at week 4, from a patient treated with tofacitinib. The rearrangement joins TRBV25-1 to TRBJ1-6; tentative D call: TRBD1 (6 bases). In nucleotides, the CDR3 is TGTGCCAGCAGTGAAGACTGGGGGGCAGGTCGGTCACCCCTCCACTTT. This encodes CASSEDWGAGRSPLHF.